This record looks at one TCR beta chain sequence and its context. What it binds is not known. The sample belongs to a study of CD8+ T cells in alopecia areata. For the study at large: Twice a day, 5 to 10 mg of oral tofacitinib was administered to treated patients. Findings and limits, study-wide: There were many expanded lesional clones persisting in scalp and blood during tofacitinib.

In each case, RNA was isolated and then reverse transcribed into cDNA as the sequencing template. Using immunoSEQ multiplex PCR, the repertoire was profiled, and TCRdb retains in-frame clones only, with some absent. The sample lists about 210,000 clones, 64% occurring once. The CDR3 length is 17 residues. Looked up from germline, CDR1 is SGHRS and CDR2 is YFSETQ. Trimming took 4 bases from V and 1 from J; bases not matched to a gene: 8. The treatment: oral pan-JAK inhibitor, 5-10 mg twice daily. The sequencing used CD4+ T cells sorted from blood, collected at week 4, from a patient treated with tofacitinib. The chain carries TRBV5-1 and TRBJ2-6; 7 nucleotides align to TRBD1. The TCR sequence derives from a human donor with alopecia areata. CDR3 sequence: CASSPYPDRSGANVLTF. The CDR3 DNA reads TGCGCCAGCAGCCCCTACCCGGACAGGTCTGGGGCCAACGTCCTGACTTTC.